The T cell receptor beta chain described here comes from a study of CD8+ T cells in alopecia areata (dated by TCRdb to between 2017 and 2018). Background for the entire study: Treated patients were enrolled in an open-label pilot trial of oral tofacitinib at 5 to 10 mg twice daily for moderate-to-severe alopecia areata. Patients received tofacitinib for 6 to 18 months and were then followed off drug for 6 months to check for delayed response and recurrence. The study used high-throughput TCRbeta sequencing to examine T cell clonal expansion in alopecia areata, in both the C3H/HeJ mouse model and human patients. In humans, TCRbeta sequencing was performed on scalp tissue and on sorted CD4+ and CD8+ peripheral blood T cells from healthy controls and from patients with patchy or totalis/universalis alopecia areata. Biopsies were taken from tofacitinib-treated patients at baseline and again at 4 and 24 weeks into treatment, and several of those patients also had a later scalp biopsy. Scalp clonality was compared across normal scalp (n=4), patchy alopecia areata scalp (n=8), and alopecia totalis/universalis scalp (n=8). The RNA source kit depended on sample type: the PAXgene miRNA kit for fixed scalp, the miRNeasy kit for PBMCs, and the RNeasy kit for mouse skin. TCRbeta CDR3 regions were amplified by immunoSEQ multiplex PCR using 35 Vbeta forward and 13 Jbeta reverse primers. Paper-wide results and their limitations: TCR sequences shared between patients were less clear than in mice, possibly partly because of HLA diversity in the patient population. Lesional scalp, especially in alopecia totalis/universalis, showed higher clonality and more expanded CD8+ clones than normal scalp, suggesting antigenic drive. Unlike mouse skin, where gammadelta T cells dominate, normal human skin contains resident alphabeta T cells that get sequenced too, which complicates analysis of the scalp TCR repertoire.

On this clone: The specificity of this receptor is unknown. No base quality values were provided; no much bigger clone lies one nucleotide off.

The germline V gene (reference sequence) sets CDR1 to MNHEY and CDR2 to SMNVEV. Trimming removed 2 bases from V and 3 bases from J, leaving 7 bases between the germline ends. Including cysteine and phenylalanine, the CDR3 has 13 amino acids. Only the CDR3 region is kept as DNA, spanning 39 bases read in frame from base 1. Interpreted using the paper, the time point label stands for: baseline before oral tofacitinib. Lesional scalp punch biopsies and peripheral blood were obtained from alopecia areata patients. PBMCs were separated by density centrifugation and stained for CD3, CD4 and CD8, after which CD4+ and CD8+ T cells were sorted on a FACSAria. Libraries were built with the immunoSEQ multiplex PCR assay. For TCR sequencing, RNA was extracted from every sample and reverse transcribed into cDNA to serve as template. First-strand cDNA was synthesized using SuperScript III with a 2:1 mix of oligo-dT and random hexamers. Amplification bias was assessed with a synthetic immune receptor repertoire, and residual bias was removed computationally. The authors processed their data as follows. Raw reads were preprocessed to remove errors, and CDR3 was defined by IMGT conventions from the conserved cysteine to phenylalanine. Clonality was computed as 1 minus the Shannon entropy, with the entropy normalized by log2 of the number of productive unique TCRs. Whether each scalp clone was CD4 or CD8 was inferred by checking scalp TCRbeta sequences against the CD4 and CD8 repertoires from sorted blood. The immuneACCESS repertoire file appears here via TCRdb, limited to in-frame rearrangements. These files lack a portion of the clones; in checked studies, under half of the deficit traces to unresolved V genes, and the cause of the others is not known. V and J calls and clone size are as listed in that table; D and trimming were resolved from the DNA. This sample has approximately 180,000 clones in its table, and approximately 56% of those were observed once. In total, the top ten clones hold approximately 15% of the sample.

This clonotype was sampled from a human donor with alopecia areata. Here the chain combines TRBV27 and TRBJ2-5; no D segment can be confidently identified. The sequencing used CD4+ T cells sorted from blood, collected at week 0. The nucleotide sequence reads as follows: TGTGCCAGCAGTTTAGTTCCCAAAGAGACCCAGTACTTC. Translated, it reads CASSLVPKETQYF.